The subject of this entry is one TCR beta chain. This specimen belongs to a study of OX40 agonist ivuxolimab in advanced cancers. The germline V gene encodes CDR1 PRHDT and CDR2 FYEKMQ (reference sequence). The CDR3 contains 14 residues. The J segment lost 6 bases and the V segment lost 5 bases, leaving 7 bases of the junction unmatched. TCRdb's table, derived via immunoSEQ multiplex PCR, lists solely in-frame clones and lacks some. The repertoire holds over 35,000 clones, with about 86% as singletons. The source is an adult with an advanced solid tumor such as melanoma, head and neck, liver or kidney cancer. The V and J genes are TRBV13 and TRBJ2-1, with TRBD1 matching over 7 bases. The sequencing here drew on CD4+ or CD8+ T cells sorted from blood, taken in a trial of the OX40 agonist ivuxolimab. The DNA for the CDR3 is TGTGCCAGCAGCCGACAGGGAAGATTCAATGAGCAGTTCTTC. Its translation: CASSRQGRFNEQFF.